A single sample is the source of the 15 T cell receptor beta chains below, sequenced in a study of Ad26.COV2.S vaccination and SARS-CoV-2 variants. Sequenced by immunoSEQ multiplex PCR; TCRdb stores in-frame clones only, minus some. The table lists 510,000 or so clones, around nine tenths of them singletons, with about 13% in the top ten. Treatment indicated: roughly 18 received Ad26.COV2.S at low or high dose, single or two shots; about 5 received placebo; per-sample allocation not given. Each sample was drawn 63 days after the first injection (of vaccine or placebo). This material consisted of peripheral blood, taken in a trial of Ad26.COV2.S vaccine versus placebo. The receptors originated from a person aged 18 to 65 who received the Ad26.COV2.S COVID-19 vaccine or a placebo.

This clone occurred once. The chain links TRBV7-9 to TRBJ2-5; weak D call: TRBD2 (5 bases). V gave up 4 bases and J gave up 5 bases, with 17 bases separating them. Germline V gives CDR1 SEHNR, CDR2 FQNEAQ (reference sequence). This CDR3 region has 15 residues. The CDR3 bases are TGTGCCAGCAGCTCTGAGGGTGGTCTTTGGGAGACCCAGTACTTC. It specifies CASSSEGGLWETQYF.

The V and J genes are TRBV20-1 and TRBJ1-3, with D possibly being TRBD1 (5 bases). Germline CDR1 DFQATT, CDR2 SNEGSKA (reference sequence). This CDR3 contains 13 residues. V was clipped by 3 bases and J by 4 bases, with 10 bases between them. CDR3 sequence: CSASIRVGNTIYF. As DNA, the CDR3 is TGCAGTGCTAGTATCAGGGTGGGAAACACCATATATTTT.

The J gene is TRBJ1-5, the V gene TRBV19; D remains ambiguous. The V end was cut by 10 bases, the J end by 0 bases, with 16 bases between. The CDR3 is 15 amino acids. Germline CDR1 and CDR2: LNHDA and SQIVND (reference sequence). The DNA of the CDR3 is TGTGCCACAACGGCGGGGTTTCGTAGCAATCAGCCCCAGCATTTT. Translation gives CATTAGFRSNQPQHF.

CDR3 nucleotide sequence: TGTGCCAGCAGCCAAGTCCGCGGGAGGGAGACCGGGGAGCTGTTTTTT. The encoded protein is CASSQVRGRETGELFF. J is TRBJ2-2 and V is TRBV4-2; 9 nucleotides agree with TRBD2. The V gene end was trimmed by 1 base and the J gene end by 5 bases; junction bases not matched to a gene: 5. This CDR3 region has 16 residues. Germline V gives CDR1 LGHNA, CDR2 YNFKEQ.

This clone is medium-sized in the sample. CDR3 loop: CASSTNSLEKLFF. As DNA, the CDR3 is TGTGCCAGCAGCACAAACTCCCTTGAAAAACTGTTTTTT. The chain joins TRBV7-9 to TRBJ1-4; no clear D. This CDR3 has 13 residues. Germline lookup yields CDR1 SEHNR and CDR2 FQNEAQ (reference sequence). Deletions cut 5 bases from V and 7 bases from J, with 11 bases between.

The chain employs TRBV27 and TRBJ2-1; 7 bases match TRBD2. V lost 3 bases to trimming and J lost 7 bases; unmatched junction nucleotides: 12. Germline CDR1 MNHEY, CDR2 SMNVEV (reference sequence). The CDR3 runs to 16 residues. In DNA form, the CDR3 reads TGTGCCAGCAGTTTCTTGGGAGGGAGGGTTGGAAATGAGCAGTTCTTC. Translating it yields CASSFLGGRVGNEQFF.

The J gene is TRBJ2-5, the V gene TRBV2; tentatively, D is TRBD1 or TRBD2 (6 bases each). The CDR3 spans 16 residues. Germline V gene data show CDR1 as SNHLY and CDR2 as FYNNEI. Trimming cost V 4 bases and J 5 bases, with 20 bases left between them. The CDR3 region is CASSGRGSGDRETQYF. CDR3 in DNA: TGTGCCAGCAGTGGGAGGGGGAGCGGAGATAGGGAGACCCAGTACTTC.

This chain links TRBV2 with TRBJ1-2; D gene uncertain. The germline V gene has CDR1 SNHLY and CDR2 FYNNEI. V gave up 2 bases and J gave up 3 bases, with 10 bases separating them. The CDR3 consists of 14 residues. CDR3 in amino acids: CASSEMPEDYGYTF. DNA of the CDR3: TGTGCCAGCAGTGAAATGCCCGAGGACTATGGCTACACCTTC.

The chain joins TRBV6-2 or TRBV6-3 to TRBJ2-7; 7 bases agree with TRBD1. Per the germline V gene, CDR1 is MNHEY and CDR2 is SVGEGT. V dropped 2 bases and J dropped 2; count of bases not matched to a gene: 9. The CDR3 contains 16 residues. CDR3 protein: CASSYRGRGPPYEQYF. As DNA, the CDR3 is TGTGCCAGCAGTTACAGGGGAAGGGGGCCTCCCTACGAGCAGTACTTC.

The chain has TRBV18 and TRBJ2-7; no reliable D call. Trimming cost V 2 bases and J 3 bases, with 14 bases left between them. The CDR3 covers 15 residues. Looked up from germline, CDR1 is KGHSH and CDR2 is LQKENI. The CDR3 region has the DNA TGTGCCAGCTCACCATCTACTCTAGAATACTACGAGCAGTACTTC. This encodes CASSPSTLEYYEQYF.

The chain joins TRBV4-2 to TRBJ2-2; D ambiguous. With 0 bases removed from V and 4 bases from J, the gap between germline ends came to 6 bases. This CDR3 spans 14 amino acids. Germline V gene lookup returns CDR1 LGHNA and CDR2 YNFKEQ. For the CDR3, the DNA is TGTGCCAGCAGCCAAGATCCTGGCACCGGGGAGCTGTTTTTT. Translation: CASSQDPGTGELFF.

Concerning this clone: This specimen includes other DNA sequences encoding the same CDR3. The chain combines TRBV5-1 with TRBJ2-7, with D possibly TRBD1 on 6 matching bases. CDR1 SGHRS and CDR2 YFSETQ come from the germline V gene. The CDR3 length is 14 residues. V shed 4 bases and J shed 4 bases, with 15 bases lying between them. CDR3 sequence (DNA): TGCGCCAGCAGCCCTAGGACAGCGTCGTACGAGCAGTACTTC. This sequence encodes CASSPRTASYEQYF.

This chain uses TRBV7-3 with TRBJ1-1; D is unresolved. The length of the CDR3 is 13 residues. V lost 5 bases and J lost 6, with 13 bases in between. Per germline, CDR1 SGHTA and CDR2 FQGTGA. The CDR3 bases are TGTGCCAGCAGCCCCCAAGGTTTTGCTGAAGCTTTCTTT. It encodes CASSPQGFAEAFF.

The gene calls are TRBV27 and TRBJ2-3; D is undetermined. Per the germline V gene, CDR1 is MNHEY and CDR2 is SMNVEV (reference sequence). The length of the CDR3 is 15 residues. V lost 2 bases to trimming and J lost 0 bases, with 9 bases between them. Here the CDR3 reads CASSLGPVSTDTQYF. In DNA, the CDR3 is TGTGCCAGCAGTTTAGGGCCAGTCAGCACAGATACGCAGTATTTT.

The chain joins TRBV6-5 to TRBJ1-1; D is uncertain. V was clipped by 5 bases and J by 1 base, with 8 bases between them. The CDR3 has 13 amino acids. CDR1 is MNHEY, CDR2 SVGAGI, per germline. The CDR3 loop reads CASSTPSNTEAFF. Here the CDR3 DNA reads TGTGCCAGCAGTACACCCTCGAACACTGAAGCTTTCTTT.